The entry below gives a single T cell receptor (beta chain) sequence along with its context. Antigen: not known. A second PCR of about 6 to 12 cycles used a sample-barcoded 5' primer and a J-beta primer mix. Unique molecular identifiers of 12 random nucleotides labeled each cDNA. TCRdb itself ran the 5' RACE reads through MiXCR, one entry per CDR3 protein. This table has approximately 400,000 distinct CDR3 sequences, roughly half appearing once. V gave up 1 base and J gave up 4 bases, with 13 bases separating them. Germline V CDR1 and CDR2: DFQATT, SNEGSKA (reference sequence). The CDR3 is 14 residues long. The source of the sample is a study of blood T cells in healthy people across ages. Study-wide findings and caveats: Per million T cells, the diversity of TCR beta decreased roughly linearly as age advanced.

The clonotype comes from a man in his 60s in good health. This chain joins TRBV20-1 and TRBJ1-1; the D gene is possibly TRBD1 (5 bases). Sequenced material: blood. The CDR3 coding sequence is TGCAGTGCTAGAGGGGGAGGGGCGCGCACTGAAGCTTTCTTT. Translated, it gives CSARGGGARTEAFF.